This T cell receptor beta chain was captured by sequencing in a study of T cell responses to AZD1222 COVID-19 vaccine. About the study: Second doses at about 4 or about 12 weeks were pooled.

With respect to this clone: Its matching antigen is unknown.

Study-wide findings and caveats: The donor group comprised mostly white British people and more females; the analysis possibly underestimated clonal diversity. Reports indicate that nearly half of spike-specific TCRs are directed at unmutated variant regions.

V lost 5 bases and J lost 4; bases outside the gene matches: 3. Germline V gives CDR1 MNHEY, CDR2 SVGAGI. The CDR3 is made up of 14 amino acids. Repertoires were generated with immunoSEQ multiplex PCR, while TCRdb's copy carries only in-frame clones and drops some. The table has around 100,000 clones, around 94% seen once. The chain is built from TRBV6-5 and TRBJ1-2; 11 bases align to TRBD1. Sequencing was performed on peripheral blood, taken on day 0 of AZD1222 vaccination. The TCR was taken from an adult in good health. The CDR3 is CASSPGQGVYGYTF. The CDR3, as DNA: TGTGCCAGCAGTCCGGGACAGGGGGTCTATGGCTACACCTTC.